The clone carrying this TCR beta chain was recorded many times. The target antigen is unknown. The entry originates in a study of regulatory T cells in long-lasting Graves disease. Study observations and caveats: Lower TCR diversity characterized persistent Graves' patients relative to newly diagnosed patients.

Building the TCR beta libraries relied on iRepertoire HTBI primers, and CDR3 regions underwent Arm-PCR. Original analysis: Identification across samples found some 60 TRBV and 12 to 15 TRBJ segments. TCRdb used MiXCR to reprocess the multiplex PCR reads, holding one entry per CDR3 protein. In this record, the V and J calls reflect TCRdb's handling and not the investigators' own analysis. The table records approximately 690,000 distinct CDR3 sequences, approximately 29% of them present only once. Documented time point: persistent/refractory GD, antithyroid drugs over 5 years with positive TRAb. From PBMCs, RNA was extracted and then used to make the TCR library. The TCR sequence derives from a female donor with Graves disease. The sequencing here drew on peripheral blood mononuclear cells (PBMCs), taken when the disease was refractory, from a patient treated with antithyroid drugs.

This CDR3 reads CATNRERNTEAFF. CDR3 sequence (DNA): TGTGCCACCAACAGGGAGAGGAACACTGAAGCTTTCTTT. The chain couples TRBV2 to TRBJ1-1, with D possibly TRBD1 on 6 matching bases. The CDR3 is 13 amino acids. The germline V and J ends were trimmed by 10 bases and 1 base, with 13 bases remaining between them. Germline lookup yields CDR1 SNHLY and CDR2 FYNNEI.